One sample yielded the 29 T cell receptor beta chains listed below, sequenced in a study of blood T cell repertoires in COVID-19. Produced via immunoSEQ multiplex PCR; TCRdb's table is partial and in-frame only. The sample comprises some 200,000 clones, about nine tenths of which are singletons, and approximately 6% rests with the top ten. The specimen was peripheral blood. These receptors were collected from an elderly man with acute or convalescent COVID-19.

This chain joins TRBV4-3 and TRBJ1-2; D may be TRBD1 (5 bases). Germline V gene data show CDR1 as LGHNA and CDR2 as YSLEER. The CDR3 contains 13 residues. Trimming removed 4 bases from V and 1 base from J, with 7 bases in between. The CDR3 is CASSLGVNYGYTF. The CDR3, as DNA: TGCGCCAGCAGCCTAGGGGTTAACTATGGCTACACCTTC.

The sample holds one count of this clone. This chain connects TRBV19 to TRBJ1-2; possibly TRBD1 for D (6 bases). Between the trimmed V and J ends, which lost 3 bases and 4 bases, there was a span of 21 bases. This CDR3 has 17 amino acids. CDR1 and CDR2 from the germline V gene are LNHDA and SQIVND (reference sequence). The chain's CDR3 is CASSIGQGSLTGYGYTF. As DNA, the CDR3 is TGTGCCAGTAGTATCGGCCAGGGGTCTTTGACCGGCTATGGCTACACCTTC.

The V and J genes are TRBV7-6 and TRBJ1-6; D might be TRBD1 (6 bases). The CDR3 spans 17 residues. Trimming pared 1 base from V and 8 bases from J, leaving 18 bases between. Germline lookup yields CDR1 SGHVS and CDR2 FNYEAQ. The CDR3 loop reads CASSLDRTGTSYSPLHF. The CDR3 DNA sequence: TGTGCCAGCAGCTTAGACCGCACAGGGACCTCTTATTCACCCCTCCACTTT.

The chain uses TRBV29-1 and TRBJ2-5, with a tentative D call TRBD1 (5 bases). This CDR3 region has 14 residues. The germline V gene has CDR1 SQVTM and CDR2 ANQGSEA. The germline V and J ends were trimmed by 4 bases and 7 bases, with 19 bases remaining between them. The CDR3 nucleotides are TGCAGCGTTGCAACCCCCCCAGGGCCAGGGACCCAGTACTTC. Protein product: CSVATPPGPGTQYF.

The chain combines TRBV7-8 with TRBJ1-6; 9 bases are a match to TRBD1. Per the germline V gene, CDR1 is SGHVS and CDR2 is FQNEAQ. CDR3 length: 16 residues. Germline trimming cut 1 base from V and 9 bases from J; bases unmatched to any gene: 7. The chain's CDR3 is CASSLGGGTGSSPLHF. In DNA form, the CDR3 reads TGTGCCAGCAGCTTAGGAGGGGGGACAGGGAGTTCACCCCTCCACTTT. The variable domain in full, with the rest retrieved from reference TRBV7-8 and TRBJ1-6, is GAGVSQSPRYKVAKRGQDVALRCDPISGHVSLFWYQQALGQGPEFLTYFQNEAQLDKSGLPSDRFFAERPEGSVSTLKIQRTQQEDSAVYLCASSLGGGTGSSPLHFGNGTRLTVT.

The V and J genes are TRBV7-8 and TRBJ2-7; the match to TRBD1 covers 7 bases. The CDR3 spans 16 residues. CDR1 is SGHVS and CDR2 is FQNEAQ in the germline V gene. The J segment lost 4 bases and the V segment lost 4 bases, leaving 13 bases of the junction unmatched. The CDR3 here is CASSSRQGEALYEQYF. As DNA, the CDR3 is TGTGCCAGCAGCTCGCGGCAGGGGGAAGCACTATACGAGCAGTACTTC.

This chain uses TRBV3-1 (or the pseudogene TRBV3-2) with TRBJ2-1; no firm D call. The germline V and J ends were trimmed by 10 bases and 4 bases, with 8 bases remaining between them. From germline, CDR1 is LGHDT and CDR2 YNNKEL (reference sequence). This CDR3 has 11 amino acids. The CDR3 loop reads CATRGYNEQFF. In DNA, the CDR3 is TGTGCCACCCGAGGATACAATGAGCAGTTCTTC.

The chain combines TRBV5-1 with TRBJ2-1; 13 positions agree with TRBD2. The CDR3 runs to 17 residues. V lost 0 bases and J lost 5; bases outside the gene matches: 5. Germline lookup yields CDR1 SGHRS and CDR2 YFSETQ. CDR3 protein: CASSLVTGTSGNNEQFF. The CDR3, as DNA: TGCGCCAGCAGCTTGGTCACCGGGACTAGCGGGAACAATGAGCAGTTCTTC.

The chain combines TRBV6-1 with TRBJ1-5; weak D call: TRBD1 (6 bases). The length of the CDR3 is 16 residues. From germline, CDR1 is MNHNS and CDR2 SASEGT. V lost 3 bases and J lost 2, with 14 bases in between. This chain's CDR3 is CASSDLGGQRNQPQHF. The CDR3 DNA reads TGTGCCAGCAGTGATTTAGGTGGACAGCGCAATCAGCCCCAGCATTTT.

The rearrangement uses TRBV10-3 and TRBJ1-5; D not certain. The ends were cut back, 8 bases at V and 3 bases at J, with 14 bases in the middle. Germline CDR1 is ENHRY and CDR2 is SYGVKD. This CDR3 has 14 residues. The CDR3 nucleotides are TGTGCCATCCGGCCGGACTTACCCAATCAGCCCCAGCATTTT. It yields the protein CAIRPDLPNQPQHF.

The rearrangement links TRBV7-9 to TRBJ1-1; 9 bases fit TRBD1. The trim removed 5 bases at V and 1 base at J, leaving 8 bases unmatched. Germline assignment: CDR1 SEHNR and CDR2 FQNEAQ (reference sequence). This CDR3 spans 16 amino acids. In nucleotides, the CDR3 is TGTGCCAGCAGCCCCCCCGGGACAGGGCGGAACACTGAAGCTTTCTTT. This encodes CASSPPGTGRNTEAFF. The full variable domain, completed using reference TRBV7-9 and TRBJ1-1, is DTGVSQNPRHKITKRGQNVTFRCDPISEHNRLYWYRQTLGQGPEFLTYFQNEAQLEKSRLLSDRFSAERPKGSFSTLEIQRTEQGDSAMYLCASSPPGTGRNTEAFFGQGTRLTVV.

This sequence joins TRBV18 and TRBJ2-7; unclear D gene. V lost 2 bases to trimming and J lost 4 bases, with 12 bases between them. The CDR3 sequence is 14 residues long. Per germline, CDR1 KGHSH and CDR2 LQKENI. The CDR3 sequence is CASSPDQDLYEQYF. CDR3 coding DNA: TGTGCCAGCTCACCAGATCAGGATCTTTACGAGCAGTACTTC. Combining the CDR3 with reference TRBV18 and TRBJ2-7 gives the whole variable domain NAGVMQNPRHLVRRRGQEARLRCSPMKGHSHVYWYRQLPEEGLKFMVYLQKENIIDESGMPKERFSAEFPKEGPSILRIQQVVRGDSAAYFCASSPDQDLYEQYFGPGTRLTVT.

The chain is built from TRBV28 and TRBJ1-1; possible D gene TRBD1, 6 bases. Trimming removed 5 bases from V and 0 bases from J, with 10 bases in between. CDR1 is MDHEN, CDR2 SYDVKM, per germline. This CDR3 spans 14 amino acids. CDR3 residues: CASSLQGMNTEAFF. The CDR3 DNA follows: TGTGCCAGCAGTCTCCAGGGGATGAACACTGAAGCTTTCTTT. Complete variable domain (other parts from reference TRBV28 and TRBJ1-1): DVKVTQSSRYLVKRTGEKVFLECVQDMDHENMFWYRQDPGLGLRLIYFSYDVKMKEKGDIPEGYSVSREKKERFSLILESASTNQTSMYLCASSLQGMNTEAFFGQGTRLTVV.

The rearrangement uses TRBV7-2 and TRBJ2-1; 11 bases map to TRBD2. Looked up from germline, CDR1 is SGHTA and CDR2 is FQGNSA. V gave up 5 bases and J gave up 4 bases; unmatched junction bases: 7. The CDR3 contains 16 residues. For the CDR3, the DNA is TGTGCCAGCAGCGAACATAGCGGGAGGGTTTACAATGAGCAGTTCTTC. Residues: CASSEHSGRVYNEQFF.

The CDR3 DNA is TGCGCCAGCAGGCGGCAGGGGAACACCGGGGAGCTGTTTTTT. Its protein is CASRRQGNTGELFF. The V gene is TRBV5-1, the J gene TRBJ2-2, with D maybe TRBD1 (5 bases). V dropped 5 bases and J dropped 1 base, with 9 bases sitting between them. CDR1 and CDR2 from the germline V gene are SGHRS and YFSETQ. This CDR3 is 14 amino acids long.

The chain is built from TRBV10-2 and TRBJ1-2; D possibly corresponds to TRBD1 (5 bases). Looked up from germline, CDR1 is WSHSY and CDR2 is SAAADI. The CDR3 covers 15 residues. With 3 bases removed from V and 4 bases from J, the gap between germline ends came to 15 bases. CDR3 coding DNA: TGCGCCAGCAGTGACCCTTCGTCAGGGCGCTATGGCTACACCTTC. Protein: CASSDPSSGRYGYTF.

The chain combines TRBV30 with TRBJ2-3, with 11 bases fitting TRBD2. The CDR3 is 15 amino acids. With V trimmed by 1 base and J by 2 bases, 2 bases remained unmatched. Germline CDR1 and CDR2: GTSNPN and SVGIG (reference sequence). CDR3 residues: CAWSDSGRATDTQYF. The CDR3 coding sequence is TGTGCCTGGAGTGATAGCGGGAGGGCCACAGATACGCAGTATTTT.

The gene calls are TRBV5-1 and TRBJ1-1; D gene unclear. Germline CDR1 is SGHRS and CDR2 is YFSETQ. This CDR3 has 13 residues. V lost 0 bases and J 3 bases, leaving 6 bases between the germline ends. This CDR3 is CASSLGRYTEAFF. The DNA for the CDR3 is TGCGCCAGCAGCTTGGGCAGGTACACTGAAGCTTTCTTT.

The rearrangement uses TRBV13 and TRBJ2-3; tentatively, D is TRBD2 (5 bases). Germline V gives CDR1 PRHDT, CDR2 FYEKMQ (reference sequence). V lost 2 bases, J lost 0 bases, and 9 bases lay in between. This CDR3 spans 15 amino acids. The CDR3: CASSLRLLSTDTQYF. The CDR3 nucleotides are TGTGCCAGCAGCTTAAGACTACTTAGCACAGATACGCAGTATTTT. Complete variable domain (other parts from reference TRBV13 and TRBJ2-3): AAGVIQSPRHLIKEKRETATLKCYPIPRHDTVYWYQQGPGQDPQFLISFYEKMQSDKGSIPDRFSAQQFSDYHSELNMSSLELGDSALYFCASSLRLLSTDTQYFGPGTRLTVL.

This rearrangement joins TRBV9 to TRBJ1-2, with 10 positions matching TRBD1. CDR3 length: 15 residues. Germline V lookup: CDR1 SGDLS, CDR2 YYNGEE. The trim removed 4 bases at V and 5 bases at J, leaving 8 bases unmatched. The CDR3 coding sequence is TGTGCCAGCAGCACCGGACAGGGGGTGCTGTATGGCTACACCTTC. Translated: CASSTGQGVLYGYTF.

The rearrangement uses TRBV10-2 and TRBJ2-1; TRBD1 is a possible D gene (6 bases). With 6 bases removed from V and 4 bases from J, the gap between germline ends came to 22 bases. CDR3 length equals 17 residues. Germline V gives CDR1 WSHSY, CDR2 SAAADI. The CDR3 nucleotides read TGCGCCAGCAGGGACAGAGCCCCCAGGTTTACGTACAATGAGCAGTTCTTC. Residues: CASRDRAPRFTYNEQFF.

The chain joins TRBV4-2 to TRBJ1-1; D is uncertain. V was cut by 0 bases and J by 5 bases, with 7 bases left in between. Germline V gene sequence: CDR1 LGHNA, CDR2 YNFKEQ. This CDR3 contains 13 residues. CDR3 residues: CASSQDPGTEAFF. The CDR3 DNA sequence: TGTGCCAGCAGCCAAGATCCCGGGACTGAAGCTTTCTTT.

The V call is TRBV9, the J call TRBJ2-5; 14 nucleotides line up with TRBD2. The CDR3 runs 16 residues. V shed 4 bases and J 3 bases; nucleotides not matched to a gene: 5. Germline values: CDR1 SGDLS, CDR2 YYNGEE. CDR3 coding DNA: TGTGCCAGCAGCCTTCGGGGACTAGCGGGAGAAGAGACCCAGTACTTC. Its translation: CASSLRGLAGEETQYF.

This clone was counted between two and nine times. The V and J genes are TRBV5-1 and TRBJ2-2, with D possibly matching TRBD1 (5 bases). The germline V gene encodes CDR1 SGHRS and CDR2 YFSETQ. V was shortened by 5 bases and J by 1 base, with 9 bases between the two germline ends. The CDR3 totals 14 residues. Written as DNA, the CDR3 is TGCGCCAGCAGGCTGACAGTGAACACCGGGGAGCTGTTTTTT. Translating gives CASRLTVNTGELFF. The full variable domain, with the rest looked up from reference TRBV5-1 and TRBJ2-2, is KAGVTQTPRYLIKTRGQQVTLSCSPISGHRSVSWYQQTPGQGLQFLFEYFSETQRNKGNFPGRFSGRQFSNSRSEMNVSTLELGDSALYLCASRLTVNTGELFFGEGSRLTVL.

In its sample, this clone was seen a few times. This chain uses TRBV19 with TRBJ2-7, with 8 nucleotides matching TRBD1. The CDR3 runs 14 residues. V lost 3 bases to trimming and J lost 2 bases; unmatched junction nucleotides: 3. Germline values: CDR1 LNHDA, CDR2 SQIVND (reference sequence). The DNA of the CDR3 is TGTGCCAGTAGTATTCGGACAGGGACCTACGAGCAGTACTTC. Translated, it gives CASSIRTGTYEQYF.

This rearrangement joins TRBV7-2 to TRBJ2-1; a possible D gene is TRBD2 (5 bases). The V gene's germline CDR1 is SGHTA and CDR2 FQGNSA. Trimming shortened V by 5 bases and J by 4 bases, and 9 bases separated the two germline ends. CDR3 length equals 13 residues. The CDR3 here is CASSRTSYNEQFF. In DNA form, the CDR3 reads TGTGCCAGCAGCCGGACTTCTTACAATGAGCAGTTCTTC.

About this clone itself: The junction departs from the called germline gene at one end, perhaps through a read error. The gene calls are TRBV11-2 and TRBJ2-1; 9 bases align to TRBD1. The CDR3 totals 14 residues. Germline values: CDR1 SGHAT, CDR2 FQNNGV. DNA for the CDR3: TGTGCCAGCAGCGCACCGGGACAGGGACGTTCTCTGGTCTTC. It encodes CASSAPGQGRSLVF.

The rearrangement joins TRBV2 to TRBJ1-6; 9 bases fit TRBD1. After removal of 7 bases from V and 7 bases from J, the junction contained 5 bases not matched to a gene. The CDR3 is 14 residues long. Germline assignment: CDR1 SNHLY and CDR2 FYNNEI. Here the CDR3 DNA reads TGTGCCAGCAACCGGGACAGGGACAATTCACCCCTCCACTTT. Its protein is CASNRDRDNSPLHF.

The J gene is TRBJ2-7, the V gene TRBV2, with TRBD1 identical over 9 bases. Germline V lookup: CDR1 SNHLY, CDR2 FYNNEI. V dropped 6 bases and J dropped 5; count of bases not matched to a gene: 11. The CDR3 runs 15 residues. The CDR3 protein is CASRWLGTGKNEQYF. The DNA for the CDR3 is TGTGCCAGCAGGTGGTTAGGGACAGGGAAAAACGAGCAGTACTTC.